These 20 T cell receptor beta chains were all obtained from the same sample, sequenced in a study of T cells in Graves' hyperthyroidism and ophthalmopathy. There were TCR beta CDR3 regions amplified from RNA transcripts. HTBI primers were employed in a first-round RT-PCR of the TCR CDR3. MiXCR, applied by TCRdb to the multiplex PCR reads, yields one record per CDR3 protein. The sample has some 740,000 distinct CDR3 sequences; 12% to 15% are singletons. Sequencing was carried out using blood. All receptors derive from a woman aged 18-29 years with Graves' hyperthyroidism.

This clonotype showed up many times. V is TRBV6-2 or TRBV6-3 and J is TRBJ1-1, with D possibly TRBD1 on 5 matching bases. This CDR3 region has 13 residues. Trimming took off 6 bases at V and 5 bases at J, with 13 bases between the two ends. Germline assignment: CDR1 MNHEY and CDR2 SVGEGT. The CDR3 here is CASSETGTTEAFF. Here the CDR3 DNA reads TGTGCCAGCAGCGAAACCGGGACGACTGAAGCTTTCTTT.

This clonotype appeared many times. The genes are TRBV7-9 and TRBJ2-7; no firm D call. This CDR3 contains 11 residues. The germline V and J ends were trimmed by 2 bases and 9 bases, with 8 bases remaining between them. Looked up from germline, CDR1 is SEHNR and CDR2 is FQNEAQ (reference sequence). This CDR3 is CASSLIERQYF. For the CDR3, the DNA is TGTGCCAGCAGCTTAATAGAGCGGCAGTACTTC.

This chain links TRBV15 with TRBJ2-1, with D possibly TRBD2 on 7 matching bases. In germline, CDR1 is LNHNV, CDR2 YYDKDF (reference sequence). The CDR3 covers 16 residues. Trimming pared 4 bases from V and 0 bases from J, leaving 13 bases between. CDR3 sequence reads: CATSIGGGSSYNEQFF. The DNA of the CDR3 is TGTGCCACCAGCATAGGGGGGGGGAGCTCCTACAATGAGCAGTTCTTC.

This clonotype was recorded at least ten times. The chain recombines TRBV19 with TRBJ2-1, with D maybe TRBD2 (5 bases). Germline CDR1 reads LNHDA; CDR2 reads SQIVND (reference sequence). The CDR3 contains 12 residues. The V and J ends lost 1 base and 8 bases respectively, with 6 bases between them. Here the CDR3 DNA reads TGTGCCAGTAGTATAGGAGGGCATGAGCAGTTCTTC. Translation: CASSIGGHEQFF.

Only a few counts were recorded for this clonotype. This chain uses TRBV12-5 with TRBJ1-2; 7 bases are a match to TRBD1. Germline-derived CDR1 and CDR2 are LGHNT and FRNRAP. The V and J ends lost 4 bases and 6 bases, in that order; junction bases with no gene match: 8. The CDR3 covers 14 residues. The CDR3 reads CASGSPTGFDGYTF. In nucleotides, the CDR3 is TGTGCTAGTGGTTCACCGACAGGGTTCGATGGCTACACCTTC.

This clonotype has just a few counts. CDR3 sequence: CASSYYSRITDTQYF. The DNA of the CDR3 is TGCGCCAGCAGCTACTACTCCAGGATCACAGATACGCAGTATTTT. This chain joins TRBV5-1 and TRBJ2-3; D gene ambiguous. Germline V gene lookup returns CDR1 SGHRS and CDR2 YFSETQ. The V end lost 3 bases, the J end lost 2 bases, and 13 bases lay between the germline ends. The CDR3 has 15 amino acids.

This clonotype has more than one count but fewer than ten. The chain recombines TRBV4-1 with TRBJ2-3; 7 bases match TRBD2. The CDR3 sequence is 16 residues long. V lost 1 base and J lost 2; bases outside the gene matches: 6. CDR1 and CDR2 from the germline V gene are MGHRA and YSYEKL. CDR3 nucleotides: TGCGCCAGCAGCCAAGTCCGGGACTACCACACAGATACGCAGTATTTT. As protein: CASSQVRDYHTDTQYF.

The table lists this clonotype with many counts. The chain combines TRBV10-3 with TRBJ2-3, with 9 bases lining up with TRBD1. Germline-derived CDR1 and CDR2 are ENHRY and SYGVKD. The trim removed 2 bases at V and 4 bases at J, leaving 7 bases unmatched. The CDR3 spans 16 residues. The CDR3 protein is CAISEITGGESDTQYF. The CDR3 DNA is TGTGCCATCAGTGAGATAACAGGGGGCGAATCAGATACGCAGTATTTT.

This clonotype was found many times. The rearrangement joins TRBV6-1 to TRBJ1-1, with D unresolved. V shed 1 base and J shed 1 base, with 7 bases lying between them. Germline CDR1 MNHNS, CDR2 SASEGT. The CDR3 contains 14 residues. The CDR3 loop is CASSEVRANTEAFF. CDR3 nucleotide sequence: TGTGCCAGCAGTGAAGTAAGGGCGAACACTGAAGCTTTCTTT.

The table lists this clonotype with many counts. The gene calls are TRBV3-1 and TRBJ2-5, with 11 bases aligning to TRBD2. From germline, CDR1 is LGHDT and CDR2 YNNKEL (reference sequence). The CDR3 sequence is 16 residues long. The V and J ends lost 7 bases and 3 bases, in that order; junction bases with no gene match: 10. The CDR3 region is CASTLLGGLAEETQYF. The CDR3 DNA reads TGTGCCAGCACCCTCTTGGGGGGACTAGCGGAAGAGACCCAGTACTTC.

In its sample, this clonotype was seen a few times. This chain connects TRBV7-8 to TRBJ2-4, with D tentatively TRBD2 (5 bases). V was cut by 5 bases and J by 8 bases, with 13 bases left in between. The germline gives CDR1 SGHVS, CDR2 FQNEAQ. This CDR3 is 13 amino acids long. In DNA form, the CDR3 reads TGTGCCAGCAGCCCTGCCCCCGGGGACATTCAGTACTTC. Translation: CASSPAPGDIQYF.

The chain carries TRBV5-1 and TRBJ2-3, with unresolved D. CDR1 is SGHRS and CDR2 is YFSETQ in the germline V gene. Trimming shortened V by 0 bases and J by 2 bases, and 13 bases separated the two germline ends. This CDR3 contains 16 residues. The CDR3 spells CASSLDGGGSTDTQYF. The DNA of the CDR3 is TGCGCCAGCAGCTTGGATGGCGGCGGTTCCACAGATACGCAGTATTTT.

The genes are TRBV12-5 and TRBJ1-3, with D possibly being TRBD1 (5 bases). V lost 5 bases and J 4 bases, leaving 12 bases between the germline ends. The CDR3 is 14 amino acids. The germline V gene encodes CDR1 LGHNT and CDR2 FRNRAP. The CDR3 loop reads CASGPSGPGNTIYF. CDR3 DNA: TGTGCTAGTGGTCCCTCGGGACCCGGAAACACCATATATTTT.

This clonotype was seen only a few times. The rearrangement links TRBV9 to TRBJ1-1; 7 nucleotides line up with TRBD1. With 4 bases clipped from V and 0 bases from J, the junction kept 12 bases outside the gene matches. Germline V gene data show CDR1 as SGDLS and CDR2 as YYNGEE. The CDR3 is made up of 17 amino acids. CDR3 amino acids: CASSLTGQIIMNTEAFF. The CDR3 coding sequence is TGTGCCAGCAGCCTAACGGGACAGATAATAATGAACACTGAAGCTTTCTTT. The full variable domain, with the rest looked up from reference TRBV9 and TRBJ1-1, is DSGVTQTPKHLITATGQRVTLRCSPRSGDLSVYWYQQSLDQGLQFLIQYYNGEERAKGNILERFSAQQFPDLHSELNLSSLELGDSALYFCASSLTGQIIMNTEAFFGQGTRLTVV.

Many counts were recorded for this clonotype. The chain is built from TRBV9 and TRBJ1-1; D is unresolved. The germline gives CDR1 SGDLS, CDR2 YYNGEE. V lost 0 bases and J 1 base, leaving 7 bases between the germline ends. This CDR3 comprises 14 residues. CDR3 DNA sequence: TGTGCCAGCAGCGTAGACCTTACGAACACTGAAGCTTTCTTT. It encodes CASSVDLTNTEAFF.

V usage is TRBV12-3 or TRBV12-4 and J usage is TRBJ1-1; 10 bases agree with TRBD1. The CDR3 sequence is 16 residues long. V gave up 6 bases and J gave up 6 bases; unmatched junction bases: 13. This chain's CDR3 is CASSIWGVTGGPEAFF. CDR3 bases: TGTGCCAGCAGCATATGGGGTGTGACAGGGGGCCCTGAAGCTTTCTTT.

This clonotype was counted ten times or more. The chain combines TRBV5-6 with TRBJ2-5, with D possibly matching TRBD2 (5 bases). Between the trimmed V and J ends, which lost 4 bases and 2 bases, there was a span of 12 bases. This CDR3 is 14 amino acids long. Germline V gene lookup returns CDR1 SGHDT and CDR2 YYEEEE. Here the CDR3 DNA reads TGTGCCAGCAGCCCGTGGGGAGCACAAGAGACCCAGTACTTC. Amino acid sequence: CASSPWGAQETQYF.

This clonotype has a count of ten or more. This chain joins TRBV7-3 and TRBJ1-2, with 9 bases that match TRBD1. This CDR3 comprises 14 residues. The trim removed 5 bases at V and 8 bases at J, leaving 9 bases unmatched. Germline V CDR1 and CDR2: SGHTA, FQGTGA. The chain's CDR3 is CASSRTGTGTGYTF. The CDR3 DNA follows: TGTGCCAGCAGCCGGACCGGGACAGGGACCGGCTACACCTTC.

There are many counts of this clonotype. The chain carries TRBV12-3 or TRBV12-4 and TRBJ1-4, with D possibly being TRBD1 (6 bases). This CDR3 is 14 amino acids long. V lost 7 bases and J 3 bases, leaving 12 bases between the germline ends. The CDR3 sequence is CASTPGQANEKLFF. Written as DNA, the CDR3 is TGTGCCAGCACCCCGGGACAAGCTAATGAAAAACTGTTTTTT.

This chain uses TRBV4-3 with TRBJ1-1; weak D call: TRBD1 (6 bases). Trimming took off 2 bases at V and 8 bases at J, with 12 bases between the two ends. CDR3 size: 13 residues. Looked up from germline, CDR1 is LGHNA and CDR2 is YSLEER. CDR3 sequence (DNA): TGCGCCAGCAGCCAATACAGGGCCGCCGAAGCTTTCTTT. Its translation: CASSQYRAAEAFF.